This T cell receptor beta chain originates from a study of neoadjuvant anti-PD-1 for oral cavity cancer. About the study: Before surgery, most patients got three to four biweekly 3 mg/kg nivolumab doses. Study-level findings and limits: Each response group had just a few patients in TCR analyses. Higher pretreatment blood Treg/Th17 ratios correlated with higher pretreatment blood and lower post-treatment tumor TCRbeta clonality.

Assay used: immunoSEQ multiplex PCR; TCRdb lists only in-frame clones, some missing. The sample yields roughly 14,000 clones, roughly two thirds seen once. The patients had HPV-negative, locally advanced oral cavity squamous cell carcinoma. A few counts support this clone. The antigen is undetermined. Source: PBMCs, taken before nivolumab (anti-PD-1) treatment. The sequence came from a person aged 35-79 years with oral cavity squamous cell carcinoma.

The CDR3, as DNA: TGTGCCAGCAGCCCATGGACGGGATTCTATGGCTACACCTTC. This translates into CASSPWTGFYGYTF. This chain connects TRBV7-9 to TRBJ1-2; D uncertain. Germline V gene data show CDR1 as SEHNR and CDR2 as FQNEAQ (reference sequence). The CDR3 is 14 residues long. Trimming cost V 5 bases and J 4 bases, with 14 bases left between them. The full variable domain, its missing parts supplied by reference TRBV7-9 and TRBJ1-2, is DTGVSQNPRHKITKRGQNVTFRCDPISEHNRLYWYRQTLGQGPEFLTYFQNEAQLEKSRLLSDRFSAERPKGSFSTLEIQRTEQGDSAMYLCASSPWTGFYGYTFGSGTRLTVV.